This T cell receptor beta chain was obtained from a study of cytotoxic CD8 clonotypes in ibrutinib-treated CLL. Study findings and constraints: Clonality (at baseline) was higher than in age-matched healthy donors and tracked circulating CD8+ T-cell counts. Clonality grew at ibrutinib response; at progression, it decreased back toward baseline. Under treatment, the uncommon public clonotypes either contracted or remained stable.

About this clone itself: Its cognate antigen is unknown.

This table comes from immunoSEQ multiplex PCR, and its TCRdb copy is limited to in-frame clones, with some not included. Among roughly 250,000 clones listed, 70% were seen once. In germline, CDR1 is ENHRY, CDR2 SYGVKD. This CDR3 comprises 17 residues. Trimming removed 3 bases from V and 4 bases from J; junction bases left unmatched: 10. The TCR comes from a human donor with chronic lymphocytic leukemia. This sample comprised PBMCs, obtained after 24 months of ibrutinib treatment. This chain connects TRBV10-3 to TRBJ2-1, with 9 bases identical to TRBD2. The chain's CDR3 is CAISEGGASGTYNEQFF. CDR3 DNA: TGTGCCATCAGTGAAGGCGGGGCTAGCGGGACTTACAATGAGCAGTTCTTC.